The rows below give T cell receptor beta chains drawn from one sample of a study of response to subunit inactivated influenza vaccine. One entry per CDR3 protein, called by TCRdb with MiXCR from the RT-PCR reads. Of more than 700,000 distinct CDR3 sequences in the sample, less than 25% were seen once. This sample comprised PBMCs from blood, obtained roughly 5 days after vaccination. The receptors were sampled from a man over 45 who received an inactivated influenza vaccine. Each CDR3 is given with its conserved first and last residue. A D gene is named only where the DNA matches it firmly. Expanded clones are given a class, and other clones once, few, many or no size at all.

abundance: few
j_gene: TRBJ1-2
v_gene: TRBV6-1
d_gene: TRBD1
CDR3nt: TGTGCCAGCAGTGGTTGGGACAGGATGAACTATGGCTACACCTTC
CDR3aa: CASSGWDRMNYGYTF

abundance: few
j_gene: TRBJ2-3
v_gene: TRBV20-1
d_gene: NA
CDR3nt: TGCAGTGCTATACTCGGGGCTAAAGATACGCAGTATTTT
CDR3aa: CSAILGAKDTQYF

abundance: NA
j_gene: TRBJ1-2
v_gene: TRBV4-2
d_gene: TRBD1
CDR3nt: TGTGCCAGCAGCCAAGATAAGAATCAGGGGGCAAACTATGGCTACACCTTC
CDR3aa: CASSQDKNQGANYGYTF

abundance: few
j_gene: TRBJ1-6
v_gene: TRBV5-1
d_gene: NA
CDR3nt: TGCGCCAGCAGCCTGGGACCGCTTAATTCACCCCTCCACTTT
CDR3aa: CASSLGPLNSPLHF

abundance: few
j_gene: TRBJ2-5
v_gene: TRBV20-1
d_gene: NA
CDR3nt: TGCAGTGCTAGAGAAGGAACCAGGGTAAAAGAGACCCAGTACTTC
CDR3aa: CSAREGTRVKETQYF

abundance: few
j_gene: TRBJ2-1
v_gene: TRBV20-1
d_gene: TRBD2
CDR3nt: TGCAGTGCTCTGAGCGGGGGATCGAACAATGAGCAGTTCTTC
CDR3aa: CSALSGGSNNEQFF

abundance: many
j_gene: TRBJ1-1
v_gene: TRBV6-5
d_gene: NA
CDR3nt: TGTGCCAGCAGTTATCGGGGCCTGAACACTGAAGCTTTCTTT
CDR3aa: CASSYRGLNTEAFF

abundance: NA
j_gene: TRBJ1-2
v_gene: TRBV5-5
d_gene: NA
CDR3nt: TGTGCCAGCAGCCGGACATTTGGGCTTGGCTACACCTTC
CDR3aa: CASSRTFGLGYTF

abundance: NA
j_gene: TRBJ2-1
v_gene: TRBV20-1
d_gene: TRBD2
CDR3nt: TGCAGTGCTAGAGACCGGACTAGCGGGAGGGCTGAGCAGTTCTTC
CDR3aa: CSARDRTSGRAEQFF

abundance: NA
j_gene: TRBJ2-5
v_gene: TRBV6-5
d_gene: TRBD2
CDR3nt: TGTGCCAGCAGTTACACTTTTGGGGCTAGCGGACAAGAGACCCAGTACTTC
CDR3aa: CASSYTFGASGQETQYF

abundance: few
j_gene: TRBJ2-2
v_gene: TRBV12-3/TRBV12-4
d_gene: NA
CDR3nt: TGTGCCAGCAGATCATGGACCGGGGAGCTGTTTTTT
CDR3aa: CASRSWTGELFF

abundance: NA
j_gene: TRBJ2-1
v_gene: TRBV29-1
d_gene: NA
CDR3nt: TGCAGCGTTCGCCAGGGCCGCGATGAGCAGTTCTTC
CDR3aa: CSVRQGRDEQFF

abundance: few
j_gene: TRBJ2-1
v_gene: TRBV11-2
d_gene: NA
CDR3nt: TGTGCCAGCAGCCTGGGCGGGGCCAGGGATGAGCAGTTCTTC
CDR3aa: CASSLGGARDEQFF

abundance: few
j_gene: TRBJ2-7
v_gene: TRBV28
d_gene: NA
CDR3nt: TGTGCCAGCAGTCCTTTCGGCGCCCGGCTGGCCGAGCAGTACTTC
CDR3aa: CASSPFGARLAEQYF

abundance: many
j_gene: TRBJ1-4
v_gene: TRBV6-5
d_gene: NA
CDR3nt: TGTGCCAGCAGTTTAACCGGGACTCCGACAAATGAAAAACTGTTTTTT
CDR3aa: CASSLTGTPTNEKLFF

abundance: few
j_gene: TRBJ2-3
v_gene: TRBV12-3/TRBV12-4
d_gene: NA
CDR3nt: TGTGCCAGCAGGCGAACTTTGGCAGATACGCAGTATTTT
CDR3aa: CASRRTLADTQYF

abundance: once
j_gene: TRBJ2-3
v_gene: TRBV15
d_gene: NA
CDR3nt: TGTGCCACCAGCTCCGGGACGGCTAGCACAGATACGCAGTATTTT
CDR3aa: CATSSGTASTDTQYF

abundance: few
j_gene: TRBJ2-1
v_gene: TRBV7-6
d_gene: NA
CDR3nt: TGTGCCAGCAGCCCTCAAATACGGGGCCTTTCCTACAATGAGCAGTTCTTC
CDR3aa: CASSPQIRGLSYNEQFF

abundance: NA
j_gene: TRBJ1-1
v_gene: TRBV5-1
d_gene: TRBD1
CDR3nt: TGCGCCAGCAGCCACTCCGGGACAGGGGGAGGGAACACTGAAGCTTTCTTT
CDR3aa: CASSHSGTGGGNTEAFF

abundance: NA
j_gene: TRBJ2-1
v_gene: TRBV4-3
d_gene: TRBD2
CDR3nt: TGCGCCAGCAGCCAAGGGTGGGGCGGGAGCTATGAGCAGTTCTTC
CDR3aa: CASSQGWGGSYEQFF

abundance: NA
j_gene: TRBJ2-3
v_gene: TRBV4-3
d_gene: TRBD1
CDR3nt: TGCGCCAGCAGCCAAGTAGGACAGGGGTTTTCAGATACGCAGTATTTT
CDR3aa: CASSQVGQGFSDTQYF

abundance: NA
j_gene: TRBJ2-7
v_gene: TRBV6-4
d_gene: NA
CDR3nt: TGTGCCAGCAGTGACTCAGGACGGAGTTACAATGAGCAGTACTTC
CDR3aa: CASSDSGRSYNEQYF

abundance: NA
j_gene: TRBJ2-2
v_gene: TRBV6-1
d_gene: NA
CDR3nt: TGTGCCAGCAGTCATCTACAAAGGTTATCGAACACCGGGGAGCTGTTTTTT
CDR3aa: CASSHLQRLSNTGELFF

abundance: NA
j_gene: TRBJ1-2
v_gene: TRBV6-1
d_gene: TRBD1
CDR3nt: TGTGCCAGCAGGGCGGACAGGGGGCTTTATGGCTACACCTTC
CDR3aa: CASRADRGLYGYTF

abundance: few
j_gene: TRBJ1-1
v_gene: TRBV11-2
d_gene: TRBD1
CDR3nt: TGTGCCAGCAGCTCAGGGGGATGGAACACTGAAGCTTTCTTT
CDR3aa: CASSSGGWNTEAFF

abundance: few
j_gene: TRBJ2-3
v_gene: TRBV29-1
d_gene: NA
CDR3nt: TGCAGCGTTGAAGAGGGTAGGGCAGGGATCACAGATACGCAGTATTTT
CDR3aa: CSVEEGRAGITDTQYF

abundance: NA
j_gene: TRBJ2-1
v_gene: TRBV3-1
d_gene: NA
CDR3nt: TGTGCCAGCAGCCAAGAGTTGGGCGGGGGCAGCAAGGATGAGCAGTTCTTC
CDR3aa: CASSQELGGGSKDEQFF

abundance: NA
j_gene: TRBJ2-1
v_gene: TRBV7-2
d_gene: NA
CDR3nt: TGTGCCAGCATGGTCGCGAAGAGCTCCTACAATGAGCAGTTCTTC
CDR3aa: CASMVAKSSYNEQFF

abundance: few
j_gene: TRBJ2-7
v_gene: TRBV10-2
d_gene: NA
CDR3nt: TGCGCCAGCAGTGATCTAGGACCCATCTACGAGCAGTACTTC
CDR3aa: CASSDLGPIYEQYF

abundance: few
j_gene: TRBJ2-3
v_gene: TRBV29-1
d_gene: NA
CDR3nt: TGCAGCGCCCAAATAATGTCGGGACACAGCACAGATACGCAGTATTTT
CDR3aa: CSAQIMSGHSTDTQYF

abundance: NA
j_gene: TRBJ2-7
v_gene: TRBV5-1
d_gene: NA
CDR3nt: TGCGCCAGCAGCTTGGCAGGCCAGGGGATCTACGAGCAGTACTTC
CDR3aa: CASSLAGQGIYEQYF

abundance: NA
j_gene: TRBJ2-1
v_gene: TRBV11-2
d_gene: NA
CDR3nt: TGTGCCAGCAGCTCCCGGGACCAATACAATGAGCAGTTCTTC
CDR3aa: CASSSRDQYNEQFF

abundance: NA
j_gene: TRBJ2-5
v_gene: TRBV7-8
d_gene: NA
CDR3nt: TGTGCCAGCAGCTTTAGCCAGGTACAAGAGACCCAGTACTTC
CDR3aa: CASSFSQVQETQYF

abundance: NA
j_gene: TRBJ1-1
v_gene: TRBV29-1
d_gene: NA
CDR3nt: TGCAGCGTTGAAAAGGGAAGTAGGACTGAAGCTTTCTTT
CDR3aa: CSVEKGSRTEAFF

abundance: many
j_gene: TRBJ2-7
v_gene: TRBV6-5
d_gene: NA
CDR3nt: TGTGCCAGCAGTTACTTGGGCAGCTACGAGCAGTACTTC
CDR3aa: CASSYLGSYEQYF

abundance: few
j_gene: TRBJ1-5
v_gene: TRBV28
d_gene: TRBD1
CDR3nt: TGTGCCAGCAGTTTCGGGACAGCCGTAAATCAGCCCCAGCATTTT
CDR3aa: CASSFGTAVNQPQHF

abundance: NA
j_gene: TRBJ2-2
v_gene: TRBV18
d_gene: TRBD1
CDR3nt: TGTGCCAGCTCACCACGAGGACAGGGGCCAACCGGGGAGCTGTTTTTT
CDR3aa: CASSPRGQGPTGELFF

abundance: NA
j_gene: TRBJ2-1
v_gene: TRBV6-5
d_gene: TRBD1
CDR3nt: TGTGCCAGCAGTTACTCGGACAGGGCAGATCCCTACAATGAGCAGTTCTTC
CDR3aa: CASSYSDRADPYNEQFF

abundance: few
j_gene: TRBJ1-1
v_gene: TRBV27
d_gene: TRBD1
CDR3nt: TGTGCCAGCAGTCCCCAGGACAGGGTAACTGAAGCTTTCTTT
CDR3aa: CASSPQDRVTEAFF

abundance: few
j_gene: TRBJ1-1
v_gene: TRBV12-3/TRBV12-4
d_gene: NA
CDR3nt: TGTGCCAGCAGGAACCCCGGGACACCTCTCTCTTTCTTT
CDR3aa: CASRNPGTPLSFF

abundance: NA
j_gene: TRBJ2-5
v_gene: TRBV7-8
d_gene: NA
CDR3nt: TGTGCCAGCAGCTTAATTATAGAAGTAGTCGCAGAGACCCAGTACTTC
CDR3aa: CASSLIIEVVAETQYF

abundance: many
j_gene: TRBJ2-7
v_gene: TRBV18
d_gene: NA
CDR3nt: TGTGCCAGCTCACCACCAGGAACACACACCTCCTACGAGCAGTACTTC
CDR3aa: CASSPPGTHTSYEQYF

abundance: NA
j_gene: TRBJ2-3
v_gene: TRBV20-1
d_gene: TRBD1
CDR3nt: TGCAGTGCTAGAGGACAGGGGGCTTCTATTCCCTTCGACAGCACAGATACGCAGTATTTT
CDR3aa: CSARGQGASIPFDSTDTQYF

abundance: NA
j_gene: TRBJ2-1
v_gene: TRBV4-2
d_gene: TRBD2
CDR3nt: TGTGCCAGCAGCCAAGAAATGGGACTAGCGTCCAATGAGCAGTTCTTC
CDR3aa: CASSQEMGLASNEQFF

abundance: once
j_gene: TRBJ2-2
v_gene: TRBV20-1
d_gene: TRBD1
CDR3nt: TGCAGTGCTATGGGACAGGGGAGCACCGGGGAGCTGTTTTTT
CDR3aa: CSAMGQGSTGELFF

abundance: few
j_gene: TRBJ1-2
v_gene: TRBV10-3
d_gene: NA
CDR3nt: TGTGCCATCAGTGACCGGGGGTACTATGGCTACACCTTC
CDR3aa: CAISDRGYYGYTF

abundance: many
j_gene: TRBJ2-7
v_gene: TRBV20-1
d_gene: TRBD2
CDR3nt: TGCAGTGCTAGAGATCACAAGCGGGAGTCCAACGAGCAGTACTTC
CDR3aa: CSARDHKRESNEQYF

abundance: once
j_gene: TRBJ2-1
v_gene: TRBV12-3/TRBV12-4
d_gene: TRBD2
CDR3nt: TGTGCCAGCAGTATCTCAGCGGGAGGGCCTCACAATGAGCAGTTCTTC
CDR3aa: CASSISAGGPHNEQFF